Sequencing of this T cell receptor beta chain was carried out in a study of blood T cell repertoires in COVID-19. At the level of the study: T cells, B-cell-depleted T cells, or PBMCs supplied cDNA or gDNA.

This table comes from immunoSEQ multiplex PCR, and its TCRdb copy is limited to in-frame clones, with some not included. The sample includes around 63,000 clones, roughly 85% of them seen just once. Trimming cost V 1 base and J 4 bases, with 13 bases left between them. This CDR3 comprises 15 residues. Germline values: CDR1 LGHDT, CDR2 YNNKEL (reference sequence). The sequence was collected from a human donor in a cohort sampled during active COVID-19. Sequenced sample: peripheral blood. V usage is TRBV3-1 (or the pseudogene TRBV3-2) and J usage is TRBJ1-2, with D unresolved. CDR3: CASSQAAGKSYGYTF. The CDR3 DNA reads TGTGCCAGCAGCCAAGCGGCAGGAAAAAGCTATGGCTACACCTTC.